A single sample gave rise to the 4 T cell receptor beta chains below, sequenced in a study of Ad26.COV2.S vaccination and SARS-CoV-2 variants. Treatment given: approximately 18 received Ad26.COV2.S at low or high dose, single or two shots; about 5 received placebo; per-sample allocation not given. Vaccine and placebo recipients were sampled on day 63 after the first injection. Libraries were prepared by immunoSEQ multiplex PCR; TCRdb keeps only in-frame clonotypes and omits some of them. This sample has 440,000 or so clones; roughly 87% occur once, and the top ten carry roughly 3.9%. The sequences come from peripheral blood, collected in a trial of Ad26.COV2.S vaccine versus placebo. The receptors were sampled from a person between 18 and 59 years old who received the Ad26.COV2.S COVID-19 vaccine or a placebo.

This chain uses TRBV5-1 with TRBJ2-3; 7 bases fit TRBD2. CDR3 length: 16 residues. Germline trimming cut 0 bases from V and 4 bases from J; bases unmatched to any gene: 8. Looked up from germline, CDR1 is SGHRS and CDR2 is YFSETQ. CDR3 in amino acids: CASSLAPSGESDTQYF. Here the CDR3 DNA reads TGCGCCAGCAGCTTGGCTCCTAGCGGAGAGTCAGATACGCAGTATTTT.

V gene TRBV5-1 combines with J gene TRBJ2-1, with TRBD2 matching 11 bases. The CDR3 runs to 16 residues. The germline CDR1 and CDR2 sequences are SGHRS and YFSETQ. V dropped 2 bases and J dropped 9; count of bases not matched to a gene: 10. The CDR3 region has the DNA TGCGCCAGCAGCTTCCTGATAGCGGGAGGGCCGGTTGAGCAGTTCTTC. Translating it yields CASSFLIAGGPVEQFF.

On this clone itself: The sample holds other DNA sequences that translate to the same CDR3. Written as DNA, the CDR3 is TGCGCCAGCAGCTTAGCAGGGAGCTCTGGAAACACCATATATTTT. This translates into CASSLAGSSGNTIYF. This chain uses TRBV5-1 with TRBJ1-3; tentatively, D is TRBD1 (5 bases). Germline loops: CDR1 SGHRS, CDR2 YFSETQ. V lost 2 bases to trimming and J lost 0 bases, with 9 bases between them. The CDR3 has 15 residues.

This chain joins TRBV7-9 and TRBJ1-1; tentative D call: TRBD1 (5 bases). Germline values: CDR1 SEHNR, CDR2 FQNEAQ (reference sequence). The V end was cut by 3 bases, the J end by 3 bases, with 23 bases between. The CDR3 contains 18 residues. DNA for the CDR3: TGTGCCAGCAGCTTGCCCGGCGGCTGGACAATGGGGTACACTGAAGCTTTCTTT. This codes for CASSLPGGWTMGYTEAFF.